This entry features one T cell receptor (beta chain) sequence. Its target is not known. A read error is possible here, since a much larger clone lies one base away. The sample originates from a study of T cells in Graves' hyperthyroidism and ophthalmopathy. Notes on the study in general: Blood also contained most expanded thyroid clonotypes above 0.001.

The length of the CDR3 is 16 residues. Germline CDR1 is SGHAT and CDR2 is FQDESV (reference sequence). V lost 5 bases, J lost 9 bases, and 12 bases stayed unmatched. Amplification of TCR beta CDR3 regions used RNA as the template. The primer set for the first-round RT-PCR of the TCR CDR3 was HTBI. TCRdb independently ran MiXCR on the multiplex PCR reads; one entry per CDR3 protein. The data contain around 360,000 distinct CDR3 sequences, nearly 15% of them singletons. The receptor comes from a woman aged 55-69 years with Graves' ophthalmopathy. Sequencing was done on a sample of blood. The gene calls are TRBV11-1 and TRBJ2-1; 11 positions agree with TRBD1. CDR3 nucleotides: TGTGCCAGCAGCCAACGGACCGGGACAGGGGGAGGTGAGCAGTTCTTC. Translated: CASSQRTGTGGGEQFF. The full variable domain, rest sourced from reference TRBV11-1 and TRBJ2-1, is EAEVAQSPRYKITEKSQAVAFWCDPISGHATLYWYRQILGQGPELLVQFQDESVVDDSQLPKDRFSAERLKGVDSTLKIQPAELGDSAMYLCASSQRTGTGGGEQFFGPGTRLTVL.